Listed below are T cell receptor beta chains from one sample, sequenced in a study of blood T cell repertoires in COVID-19. Sequencing used immunoSEQ multiplex PCR; TCRdb keeps in-frame clones, though not all of them. Here the sample spans approximately 350,000 clones, over 70% being singletons. The specimen was peripheral blood. Source of these receptors: a young man with active or convalescent COVID-19. Each CDR3 is given with its conserved first and last residue. The order of the fields is CDR3 protein, CDR3 DNA, D gene, J gene, V gene, clone size. The D gene is left open where the match is weak. Size values are once, few and many counts, or a class for expanded clones, and some rows have none.

CDR3: CASSSYRGNEKLFF; DNA: TGTGCCAGCAGTTCCTACAGGGGAAACGAAAAACTGTTTTTT; D: TRBD1; J: TRBJ1-4; V: TRBV6-2/TRBV6-3; size: .
CDR3: CASRQGREQYF; DNA: TGTGCCAGCAGACAGGGGAGGGAGCAGTACTTC; D: .; J: TRBJ2-7; V: TRBV28; size: .
CDR3: CASNNRAGELFF; DNA: TGTGCCAGCAACAACAGGGCGGGGGAGCTGTTTTTT; D: .; J: TRBJ2-2; V: TRBV11-2; size: .
CDR3: CASSQGWGDSYNEQFF; DNA: TGCGCCAGCAGCCAAGGATGGGGGGATTCCTACAATGAGCAGTTCTTC; D: .; J: TRBJ2-1; V: TRBV4-1; size: .
CDR3: CASSSTGRGNQPQHF; DNA: TGTGCCAGCAGTTCTACGGGAAGGGGCAATCAGCCCCAGCATTTT; D: .; J: TRBJ1-5; V: TRBV28; size: .
CDR3: CASSQELGNYEQYF; DNA: TGCGCCAGCAGCCAAGAACTAGGTAACTACGAGCAGTACTTC; D: .; J: TRBJ2-7; V: TRBV4-3; size: .
CDR3: CASSQERAAGGYTF; DNA: TGCGCCAGCAGCCAAGAGAGGGCCGCGGGTGGCTACACCTTC; D: .; J: TRBJ1-2; V: TRBV4-3; size: .
CDR3: CASSRVKETQYF; DNA: TGTGCCAGCTCACGCGTAAAAGAGACCCAGTACTTC; D: .; J: TRBJ2-5; V: TRBV18; size: .
CDR3: CASSYGGGPANTIYF; DNA: TGTGCCAGCAGTTACGGGGGGGGACCGGCGAACACCATATATTTT; D: .; J: TRBJ1-3; V: TRBV6-6; size: once
CDR3: CASSFPSNEQFF; DNA: TGTGCCAGTAGTTTCCCTAGCAATGAGCAGTTCTTC; D: .; J: TRBJ2-1; V: TRBV19; size: .
CDR3: CASSYLSGYLNTEAFF; DNA: TGTGCCAGCAGTTACTTATCCGGTTATTTGAACACTGAAGCTTTCTTT; D: .; J: TRBJ1-1; V: TRBV6-6; size: .
CDR3: CASSYSPSGGDTQYF; DNA: TGTGCCAGCAGTTACTCTCCTAGCGGGGGTGATACGCAGTATTTT; D: TRBD2; J: TRBJ2-3; V: TRBV6-6; size: once
CDR3: CASSLAGLAVGEQFF; DNA: TGTGCCAGCAGTCTAGCGGGACTAGCGGTGGGTGAGCAGTTCTTC; D: TRBD2; J: TRBJ2-1; V: TRBV27; size: .
CDR3: CASSYGRGSYNEQFF; DNA: TGTGCCAGCAGCTATGGGAGGGGATCCTACAATGAGCAGTTCTTC; D: TRBD2; J: TRBJ2-1; V: TRBV6-2/TRBV6-3; size: .
CDR3: CAWSTGSGFSGNTIYF; DNA: TGTGCCTGGAGTACGGGGTCGGGGTTCTCTGGAAACACCATATATTTT; D: .; J: TRBJ1-3; V: TRBV30; size: .
CDR3: CASSQKWGGGGEKLFF; DNA: TGTGCCAGCAGCCAAAAATGGGGGGGAGGTGGTGAAAAACTGTTTTTT; D: .; J: TRBJ1-4; V: TRBV3-1/TRBV3-2; size: .
CDR3: CASKGLAGADNEQFF; DNA: TGTGCCAGCAAGGGACTAGCGGGGGCCGACAATGAGCAGTTCTTC; D: TRBD2; J: TRBJ2-1; V: TRBV11-3; size: .
CDR3: CASSLRIAGGHEQYF; DNA: TGCGCCAGCAGCTTGAGGATAGCGGGAGGGCACGAGCAGTACTTC; D: TRBD2; J: TRBJ2-7; V: TRBV5-1; size: .
CDR3: CASSYWTGLMFDTQYF; DNA: TGCGCCAGCAGCTATTGGACAGGACTTATGTTCGATACGCAGTATTTT; D: TRBD1; J: TRBJ2-3; V: TRBV5-1; size: .
CDR3: CAWSVWGGTEAFF; DNA: TGTGCCTGGAGTGTGTGGGGGGGCACTGAAGCTTTCTTT; D: .; J: TRBJ1-1; V: TRBV30; size: .
CDR3: CASSGVGGGTEAFF; DNA: TGTGCCAGCAGTGGAGTAGGGGGGGGCACTGAAGCTTTCTTT; D: .; J: TRBJ1-1; V: TRBV2; size: .
CDR3: CASGEGWSNIQYF; DNA: TGCGCCAGCGGGGAGGGTTGGTCAAACATTCAGTACTTC; D: TRBD2; J: TRBJ2-4; V: TRBV5-1; size: .